One sample yielded the 25 T cell receptor beta chains listed below, sequenced in a study of T-cell reconstitution after alpha-beta-depleted transplantation in children. Findings and limits, study-wide: At the one-year point after transplant, T-cell counts and TCRbeta diversity were found to come mostly from T cells that had been newly produced.

The antigens of these receptors remain unknown. Unique molecular identifiers were incorporated when the TCRbeta library was constructed. MiXCR, run by TCRdb on the PCR reads, gives a single entry per CDR3 protein. The sample includes about 300,000 distinct CDR3 sequences, just over 7.5% of them seen just once. The specimen was peripheral blood, collected 360 days after TCRalphabeta/CD19-depleted stem cell transplant. The receptors were sampled from a female patient aged 2-15 years who had a stem cell transplant for Fanconi anemia, so the T cells may come from the graft donor.

Only a few counts were recorded for this clonotype. The chain has TRBV11-2 and TRBJ2-5, with D possibly being TRBD2 (6 bases). CDR1 SGHAT and CDR2 FQNNGV come from the germline V gene. V gave up 5 bases and J gave up 2 bases, with 15 bases separating them. There are 15 residues in the CDR3. For the CDR3, the DNA is TGTGCCAGCAGCCCAGTTCGGGGGATACAAGAGACCCAGTACTTC. Its protein product is CASSPVRGIQETQYF. The full variable domain, in which reference TRBV11-2 and TRBJ2-5 provide the parts outside the CDR3, is EAGVAQSPRYKIIEKRQSVAFWCNPISGHATLYWYQQILGQGPKLLIQFQNNGVVDDSQLPKDRFSAERLKGVDSTLKIQPAKLEDSAVYLCASSPVRGIQETQYFGPGTRLLVL.

This clonotype was detected ten times or more. The V and J genes are TRBV29-1 and TRBJ2-7; TRBD1 might be the D (5 bases). In germline, CDR1 is SQVTM, CDR2 ANQGSEA. This CDR3 contains 13 residues. The V end lost 6 bases, the J end lost 1 base, and 13 bases lay between the germline ends. This CDR3 reads CSVWAGKSYEQYF. For the CDR3, the DNA is TGCAGCGTCTGGGCAGGGAAATCCTACGAGCAGTACTTC.

The rearrangement joins TRBV11-3 to TRBJ2-1; D is possibly TRBD2 (6 bases). With 1 base removed from V and 2 bases from J, the gap between germline ends came to 15 bases. The CDR3 contains 17 residues. CDR1 is SGHNT, CDR2 YENEEA, per germline. The DNA of the CDR3 is TGTGCCAGCAGCTTAGCTGCTGTGCGGACTACCTACAATGAGCAGTTCTTC. The encoded protein is CASSLAAVRTTYNEQFF.

This clonotype was seen a few times. V and J are TRBV14 and TRBJ2-5, with a possible D match to TRBD2 (5 bases). Germline V gene sequence: CDR1 SGHDN, CDR2 FVKESK. The CDR3 totals 16 residues. Trimming removed 0 bases at V and 1 base at J, with 12 bases between. The chain's CDR3 is CASSQDFVRAQETQYF. DNA of the CDR3: TGTGCCAGCAGCCAAGATTTTGTGAGGGCCCAAGAGACCCAGTACTTC.

This clonotype was observed many times. V usage is TRBV6-1 and J usage is TRBJ2-7; D is perhaps TRBD1 (6 bases). V was trimmed by 6 bases and J by 0 bases, leaving 18 bases between them. Germline V gene sequence: CDR1 MNHNS, CDR2 SASEGT. This CDR3 comprises 16 residues. CDR3 DNA sequence: TGTGCCAGCAGACAGGGTCCCTACAGAAGCTCCTACGAGCAGTACTTC. Residues: CASRQGPYRSSYEQYF.

The sample holds many counts of this clonotype. This rearrangement joins TRBV9 to TRBJ2-1; D not resolved. V lost 0 bases and J 4 bases, leaving 8 bases between the germline ends. The germline gives CDR1 SGDLS, CDR2 YYNGEE. The CDR3 extends over 14 amino acids. The CDR3 nucleotides are TGTGCCAGCAGCGTAGGAAGGGTTTACAATGAGCAGTTCTTC. This translates into CASSVGRVYNEQFF.

This clonotype has at least ten counts. V usage is TRBV10-3 and J usage is TRBJ2-7, with unresolved D. The CDR3 has 14 amino acids. Germline CDR1 is ENHRY and CDR2 is SYGVKD. V lost 2 bases to trimming and J lost 3 bases, with 11 bases between them. The CDR3 bases are TGTGCCATCAGTGAGATCCGGGCCCACTACGAGCAGTACTTC. Its translation is CAISEIRAHYEQYF.

Many counts were recorded for this clonotype. The rearrangement uses TRBV10-3 and TRBJ2-7; D is perhaps TRBD1 (5 bases). V shed 4 bases and J shed 6 bases, with 13 bases lying between them. Germline values: CDR1 ENHRY, CDR2 SYGVKD. This CDR3 spans 13 amino acids. Written as DNA, the CDR3 is TGTGCCATCAGTGGGTCAGGGATTGTCGAGCAGTACTTC. This translates into CAISGSGIVEQYF.

There are a few counts of this clonotype. The chain joins TRBV9 to TRBJ1-1, with 7 bases matching TRBD1. The CDR3 spans 16 residues. After removal of 4 bases from V and 2 bases from J, the junction contained 11 bases not matched to a gene. From germline, CDR1 is SGDLS and CDR2 YYNGEE. The CDR3 region has the DNA TGTGCCAGCAGCCCAAGACGGACAGGATTTAACACTGAAGCTTTCTTT. Its protein product is CASSPRRTGFNTEAFF.

This clonotype was picked up many times. The gene calls are TRBV20-1 and TRBJ1-5, with TRBD1 identical over 7 bases. Per the germline V gene, CDR1 is DFQATT and CDR2 is SNEGSKA (reference sequence). This CDR3 region has 14 residues. V lost 5 bases to trimming and J lost 4 bases; unmatched junction nucleotides: 8. CDR3 bases: TGCAGTGCTTTCCGACAGGGCCTTAATCAGCCCCAGCATTTT. The encoded protein is CSAFRQGLNQPQHF.

Many counts were recorded for this clonotype. The chain carries TRBV5-1 and TRBJ2-3; TRBD1 aligns across 8 bases. CDR3 size: 17 residues. V lost 0 bases to trimming and J lost 4 bases; unmatched junction nucleotides: 10. CDR1 is SGHRS and CDR2 is YFSETQ in the germline V gene. The CDR3 protein is CASSLDLNRGAADTQYF. The CDR3 DNA reads TGCGCCAGCAGCTTGGACCTCAACAGGGGGGCGGCAGATACGCAGTATTTT.

This clonotype was recorded at least ten times. The gene calls are TRBV24-1 and TRBJ1-5; no clear D gene. The CDR3 runs to 12 residues. Germline loops: CDR1 KGHDR, CDR2 SFDVKD. V lost 4 bases to trimming and J lost 9 bases, with 9 bases between them. CDR3 coding DNA: TGTGCCACCAGTGACTCCGACGTGCCCCAGCATTTT. Translation gives CATSDSDVPQHF.

The table lists this clonotype with a few counts. This sequence joins TRBV4-1 and TRBJ1-2; no clear D. This CDR3 has 15 amino acids. Germline V gene sequence: CDR1 MGHRA, CDR2 YSYEKL. V lost 5 bases to trimming and J lost 4 bases, with 17 bases between them. CDR3 residues: CASSIPGPGSYGYTF. The DNA for the CDR3 is TGCGCCAGCAGCATACCCGGGCCGGGAAGCTATGGCTACACCTTC.

The chain combines TRBV28 with TRBJ2-2; 11 bases match TRBD2. Germline-derived CDR1 and CDR2 are MDHEN and SYDVKM. The V and J ends lost 4 bases and 4 bases, in that order; junction bases with no gene match: 8. The CDR3 has 17 amino acids. The CDR3 spells CASSSRIAGGLTGELFF. The CDR3 nucleotides are TGTGCCAGCAGTTCTAGGATAGCGGGGGGGCTCACCGGGGAGCTGTTTTTT.

This clonotype has at least ten counts. The gene calls are TRBV20-1 and TRBJ2-5; D unclear. This CDR3 is 13 amino acids long. With 3 bases removed from V and 1 base from J, the gap between germline ends came to 9 bases. Germline V CDR1 and CDR2: DFQATT, SNEGSKA (reference sequence). The CDR3 nucleotides read TGCAGTGCTAGCGACCAGCGCCAAGAGACCCAGTACTTC. It is translated as CSASDQRQETQYF.

This clonotype was picked up one time. The CDR3 bases are TGTGCCAGCAACCGGGTTGTAGGGGCGACTAATGAAAAACTGTTTTTT. It specifies CASNRVVGATNEKLFF. The J gene is TRBJ1-4, the V gene TRBV7-9; D is possibly TRBD1 (5 bases). V was cut by 7 bases and J by 2 bases, with 17 bases left in between. Germline V gene sequence: CDR1 SEHNR, CDR2 FQNEAQ (reference sequence). The CDR3 has 16 amino acids.

This clonotype was seen many times. The rearrangement joins TRBV4-1 to TRBJ1-1; D gene unclear. Trimming cost V 1 base and J 4 bases, with 10 bases left between them. The CDR3 covers 14 residues. Germline V gene lookup returns CDR1 MGHRA and CDR2 YSYEKL. The CDR3 nucleotides are TGCGCCAGCAGCCAAGCATTTAGAGGCACTGAAGCTTTCTTT. Protein product: CASSQAFRGTEAFF.

This clonotype has ten or more counts. The chain combines TRBV5-1 with TRBJ2-7; TRBD2 matches at 9 bases. The V segment lost 0 bases and the J segment 4 bases; nucleotides outside the gene matches: 5. The CDR3 extends over 15 amino acids. CDR1 is SGHRS, CDR2 YFSETQ, per germline. This chain's CDR3 is CASSLGPAGGYEQYF. The CDR3 DNA is TGCGCCAGCAGCTTGGGCCCAGCGGGAGGATACGAGCAGTACTTC. The full variable domain, completed using reference TRBV5-1 and TRBJ2-7, is KAGVTQTPRYLIKTRGQQVTLSCSPISGHRSVSWYQQTPGQGLQFLFEYFSETQRNKGNFPGRFSGRQFSNSRSEMNVSTLELGDSALYLCASSLGPAGGYEQYFGPGTRLTVT.

This clonotype was seen ten or more times. The rearrangement uses TRBV12-3 or TRBV12-4 and TRBJ1-4; D possibly corresponds to TRBD1 (5 bases). V lost 5 bases, J lost 7 bases, and 17 bases lay in between. There are 15 residues in the CDR3. This CDR3 is CASSPLGHYGEKLFF. The DNA of the CDR3 is TGTGCCAGCAGTCCACTCGGACATTATGGTGAAAAACTGTTTTTT.

This clonotype was found many times. V is TRBV24-1 and J is TRBJ1-6; D possibly corresponds to TRBD1 (6 bases). V lost 4 bases to trimming and J lost 6 bases, with 9 bases between them. CDR1 and CDR2 from the germline V gene are KGHDR and SFDVKD. This CDR3 is 14 amino acids long. The CDR3: CATSDRGLNSPLHF. The CDR3 DNA reads as TGTGCCACCAGTGACAGGGGTCTTAATTCACCCCTCCACTTT.

In this sample, this clonotype turned up many times. V and J are TRBV10-3 and TRBJ2-5; 10 positions match TRBD1. V lost 0 bases to trimming and J lost 10 bases; unmatched junction nucleotides: 8. Germline-derived CDR1 and CDR2 are ENHRY and SYGVKD. This CDR3 is built from 15 residues. The DNA of the CDR3 is TGTGCCATCAGTGAGTCGAGACAGGGGGCAGGGGACCAGTACTTC. Its translation: CAISESRQGAGDQYF.

This clonotype was recorded at least ten times. The V call is TRBV15, the J call TRBJ2-5; the D gene is possibly TRBD1 (6 bases). V was clipped by 7 bases and J by 4 bases, with 13 bases between them. The CDR3 contains 13 residues. The germline V gene encodes CDR1 LNHNV and CDR2 YYDKDF (reference sequence). CDR3 in DNA: TGTGCCACCACCCCCTCCAGGGGAGAGACCCAGTACTTC. Protein: CATTPSRGETQYF.

This sequence joins TRBV25-1 and TRBJ1-6; TRBD1 might be the D (5 bases). The V and J ends lost 4 bases and 10 bases respectively, with 14 bases between them. CDR3 length: 14 amino acids. Germline V gene data show CDR1 as MGHDK and CDR2 as SYGVNS. CDR3 loop: CASSVSGAGSPLHF. The CDR3 DNA reads as TGTGCCAGCAGTGTCTCTGGGGCGGGCTCACCCCTCCACTTT.

In this sample, this clonotype turned up many times. This rearrangement joins TRBV6-1 to TRBJ1-1; D unclear. The CDR3 length is 15 residues. The V end was cut by 2 bases, the J end by 3 bases, with 13 bases between. Germline V gives CDR1 MNHNS, CDR2 SASEGT. The CDR3 region has the DNA TGTGCCAGCAGTGAAATGTGGTTTGGAGACACTGAAGCTTTCTTT. Its translation is CASSEMWFGDTEAFF.

This clonotype showed up many times. The V call is TRBV12-3 or TRBV12-4, the J call TRBJ1-1; tentatively, D is TRBD1 (6 bases). Trimming left V 5 bases short and J 5 bases short, with 15 bases between. There are 14 residues in the CDR3. The CDR3 nucleotides read TGTGCCAGCAGTCAACTTCAGGGGCTAACTGAAGCTTTCTTT. Protein sequence: CASSQLQGLTEAFF.